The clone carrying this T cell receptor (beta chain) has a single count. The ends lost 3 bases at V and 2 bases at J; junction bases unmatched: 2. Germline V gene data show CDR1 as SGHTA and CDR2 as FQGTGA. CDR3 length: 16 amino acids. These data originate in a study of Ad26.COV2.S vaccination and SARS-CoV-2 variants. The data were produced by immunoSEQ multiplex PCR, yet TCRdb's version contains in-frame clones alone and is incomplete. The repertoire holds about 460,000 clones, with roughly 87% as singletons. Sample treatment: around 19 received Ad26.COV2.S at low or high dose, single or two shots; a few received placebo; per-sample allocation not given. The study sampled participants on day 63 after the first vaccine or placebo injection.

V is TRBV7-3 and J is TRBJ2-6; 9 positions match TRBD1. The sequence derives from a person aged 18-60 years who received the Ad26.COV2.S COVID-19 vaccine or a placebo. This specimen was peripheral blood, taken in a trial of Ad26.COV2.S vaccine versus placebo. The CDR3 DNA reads TGTGCCAGCAGCTTTACAGGGGGCCCTGGGGCCAACGTCCTGACTTTC. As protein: CASSFTGGPGANVLTF.